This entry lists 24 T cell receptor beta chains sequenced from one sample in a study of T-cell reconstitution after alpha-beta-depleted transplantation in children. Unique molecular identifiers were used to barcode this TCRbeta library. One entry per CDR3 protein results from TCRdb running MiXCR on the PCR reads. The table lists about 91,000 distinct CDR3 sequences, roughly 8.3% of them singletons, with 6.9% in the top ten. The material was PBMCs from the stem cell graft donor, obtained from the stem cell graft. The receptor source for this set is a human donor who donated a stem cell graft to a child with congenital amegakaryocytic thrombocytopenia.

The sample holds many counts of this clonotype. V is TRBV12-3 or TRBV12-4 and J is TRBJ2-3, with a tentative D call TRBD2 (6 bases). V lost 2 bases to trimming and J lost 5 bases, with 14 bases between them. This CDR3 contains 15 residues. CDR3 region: CASSLSGGVRDTQYF. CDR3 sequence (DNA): TGTGCCAGCAGTTTATCTGGAGGGGTGAGAGATACGCAGTATTTT.

The CDR3 sequence: CASSDGGPLGETQYF. CDR3 DNA sequence: TGTGCCAGCAGTGATGGGGGGCCGCTTGGGGAGACCCAGTACTTC. The V and J genes are TRBV2 and TRBJ2-5; possibly TRBD1 or TRBD2 for D (6 bases each). Germline V gives CDR1 SNHLY, CDR2 FYNNEI. Deletions cut 3 bases from V and 5 bases from J, with 16 bases between. The CDR3 length is 15 residues.

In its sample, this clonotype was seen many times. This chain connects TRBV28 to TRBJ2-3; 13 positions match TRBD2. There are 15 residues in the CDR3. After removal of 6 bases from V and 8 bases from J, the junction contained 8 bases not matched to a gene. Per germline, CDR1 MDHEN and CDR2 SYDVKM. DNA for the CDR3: TGTGCCAGCAGACAAACTAGCGGGAGGGCCGGTACGCAGTATTTT. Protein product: CASRQTSGRAGTQYF.

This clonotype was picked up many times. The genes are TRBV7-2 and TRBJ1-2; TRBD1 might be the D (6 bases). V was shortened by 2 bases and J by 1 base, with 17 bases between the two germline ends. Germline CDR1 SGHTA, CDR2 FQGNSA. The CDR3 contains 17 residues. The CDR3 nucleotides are TGTGCCAGCAGCTTAAAAGGTGCGGGACAAGTTAACTATGGCTACACCTTC. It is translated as CASSLKGAGQVNYGYTF.

The CDR3 DNA sequence: TGTGCCAGCAGCACGAGGGCTTCTCGGTATAATTCACCCCTCCACTTT. Translated, it gives CASSTRASRYNSPLHF. This chain links TRBV6-1 with TRBJ1-6; D is unresolved. Per germline, CDR1 MNHNS and CDR2 SASEGT. Trimming stripped 6 bases from V and 4 bases from J, with 16 bases between. This CDR3 region has 16 residues.

The CDR3 loop reads CASSAGDTQYF. The DNA of the CDR3 is TGTGCCAGCTCTGCAGGAGATACGCAGTATTTT. This chain connects TRBV18 to TRBJ2-3, with unresolved D. The V and J ends lost 6 bases and 5 bases respectively, with 6 bases between them. Per the germline V gene, CDR1 is KGHSH and CDR2 is LQKENI. This CDR3 is 11 amino acids long.

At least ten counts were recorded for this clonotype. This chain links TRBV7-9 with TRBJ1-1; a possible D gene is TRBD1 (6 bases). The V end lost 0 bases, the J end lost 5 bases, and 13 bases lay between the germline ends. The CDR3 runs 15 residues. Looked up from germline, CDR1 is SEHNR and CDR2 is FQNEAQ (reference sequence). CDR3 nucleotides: TGTGCCAGCAGCTTAGCGGCAGGGGATTCTACTGAAGCTTTCTTT. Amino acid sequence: CASSLAAGDSTEAFF.

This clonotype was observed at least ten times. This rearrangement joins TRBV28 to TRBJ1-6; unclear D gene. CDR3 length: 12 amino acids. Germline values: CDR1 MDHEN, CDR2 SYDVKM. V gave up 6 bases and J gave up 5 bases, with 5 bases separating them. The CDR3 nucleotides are TGTGCCAGCAGCGGCGATAATTCACCCCTCCACTTT. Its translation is CASSGDNSPLHF.

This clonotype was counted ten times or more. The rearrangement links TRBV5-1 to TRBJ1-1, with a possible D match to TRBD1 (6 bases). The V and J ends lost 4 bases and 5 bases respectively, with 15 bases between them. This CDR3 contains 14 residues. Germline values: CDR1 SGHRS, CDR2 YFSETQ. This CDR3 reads CASSSGQRGTEAFF. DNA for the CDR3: TGCGCCAGCAGCAGCGGACAGAGAGGGACTGAAGCTTTCTTT.

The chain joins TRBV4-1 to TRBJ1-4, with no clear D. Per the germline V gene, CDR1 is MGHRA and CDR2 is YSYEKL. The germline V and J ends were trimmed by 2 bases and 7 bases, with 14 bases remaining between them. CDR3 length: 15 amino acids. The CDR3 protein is CASSQPVGVVEKLFF. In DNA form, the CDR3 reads TGCGCCAGCAGCCAACCCGTCGGGGTAGTTGAAAAACTGTTTTTT.

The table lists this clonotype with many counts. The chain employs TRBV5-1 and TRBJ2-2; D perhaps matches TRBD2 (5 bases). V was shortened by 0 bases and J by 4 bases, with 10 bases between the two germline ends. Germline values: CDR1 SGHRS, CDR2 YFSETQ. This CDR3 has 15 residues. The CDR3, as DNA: TGCGCCAGCAGCTTGGCCCTACGGGGCACCGGGGAGCTGTTTTTT. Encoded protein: CASSLALRGTGELFF.

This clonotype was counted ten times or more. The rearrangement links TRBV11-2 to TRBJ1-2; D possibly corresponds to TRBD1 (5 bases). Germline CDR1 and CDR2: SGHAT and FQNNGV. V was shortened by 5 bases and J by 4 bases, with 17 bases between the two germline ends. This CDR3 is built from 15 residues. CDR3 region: CASSPLTGGGYGYTF. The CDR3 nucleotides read TGTGCCAGCAGCCCACTGACCGGGGGAGGCTATGGCTACACCTTC.

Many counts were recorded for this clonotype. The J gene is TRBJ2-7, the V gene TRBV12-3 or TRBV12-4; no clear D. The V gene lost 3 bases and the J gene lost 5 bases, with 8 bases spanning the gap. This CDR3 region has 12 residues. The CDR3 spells CASSFIIHEQYF. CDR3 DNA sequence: TGTGCCAGCAGTTTCATTATCCACGAGCAGTACTTC.

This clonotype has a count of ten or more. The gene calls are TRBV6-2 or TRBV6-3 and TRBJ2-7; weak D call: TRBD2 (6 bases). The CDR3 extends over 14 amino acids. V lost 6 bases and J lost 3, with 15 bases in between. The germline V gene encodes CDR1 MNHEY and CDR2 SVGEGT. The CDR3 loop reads CASRTSGFYYEQYF. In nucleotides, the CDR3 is TGTGCCAGCAGGACAAGCGGGTTCTACTACGAGCAGTACTTC.

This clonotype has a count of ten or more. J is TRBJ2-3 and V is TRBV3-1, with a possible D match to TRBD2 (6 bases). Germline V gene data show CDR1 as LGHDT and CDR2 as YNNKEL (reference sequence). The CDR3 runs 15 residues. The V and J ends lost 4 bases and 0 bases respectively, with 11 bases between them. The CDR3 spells CASSPTSSSTDTQYF. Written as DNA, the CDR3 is TGTGCCAGCAGCCCTACTAGCTCTAGCACAGATACGCAGTATTTT.

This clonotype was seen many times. This chain's CDR3 is CSARPVGTGLSGEQYF. The CDR3 nucleotides are TGCAGTGCTAGGCCTGTGGGGACAGGGCTTTCAGGCGAGCAGTACTTC. J is TRBJ2-7 and V is TRBV20-1; TRBD1 aligns across 9 bases. The trim removed 3 bases at V and 6 bases at J, leaving 15 bases unmatched. Germline lookup yields CDR1 DFQATT and CDR2 SNEGSKA (reference sequence). The CDR3 consists of 16 residues.

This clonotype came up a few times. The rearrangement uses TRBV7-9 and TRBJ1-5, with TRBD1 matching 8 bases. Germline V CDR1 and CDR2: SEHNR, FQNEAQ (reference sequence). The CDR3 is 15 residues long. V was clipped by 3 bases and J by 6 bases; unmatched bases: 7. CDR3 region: CASSFGGTGFQPQHF. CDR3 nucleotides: TGTGCCAGCAGCTTTGGTGGGACAGGTTTTCAGCCCCAGCATTTT.

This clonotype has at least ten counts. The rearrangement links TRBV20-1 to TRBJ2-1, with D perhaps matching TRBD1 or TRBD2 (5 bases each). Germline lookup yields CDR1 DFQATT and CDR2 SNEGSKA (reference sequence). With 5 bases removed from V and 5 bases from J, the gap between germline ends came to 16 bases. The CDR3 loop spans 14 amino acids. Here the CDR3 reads CSAPIGTANNEQFF. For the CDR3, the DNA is TGCAGTGCTCCCATTGGGACCGCTAACAATGAGCAGTTCTTC.

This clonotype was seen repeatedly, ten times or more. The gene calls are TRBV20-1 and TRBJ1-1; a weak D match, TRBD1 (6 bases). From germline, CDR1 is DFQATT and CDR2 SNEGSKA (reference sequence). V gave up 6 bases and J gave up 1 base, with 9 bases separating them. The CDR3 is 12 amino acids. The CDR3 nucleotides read TGCAGTGCCCCGACAGGGAACACTGAAGCTTTCTTT. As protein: CSAPTGNTEAFF.

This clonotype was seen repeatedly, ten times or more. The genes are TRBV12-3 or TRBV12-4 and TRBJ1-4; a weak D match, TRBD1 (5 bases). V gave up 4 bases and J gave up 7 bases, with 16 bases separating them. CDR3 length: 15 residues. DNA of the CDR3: TGTGCCAGCAGTTCCGGAGACAGATCAGGTGAAAAACTGTTTTTT. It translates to CASSSGDRSGEKLFF.

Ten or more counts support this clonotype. The CDR3 DNA reads as TGTGCCAGCAGCGGAACCAGGGGGCGAAACTATGGCTACACCTTC. Residues: CASSGTRGRNYGYTF. The chain is built from TRBV11-2 and TRBJ1-2, with 8 bases identical to TRBD1. The CDR3 length is 15 residues. J gave up 2 bases and V 5 bases, and 7 bases lay outside the gene matches. In germline, CDR1 is SGHAT, CDR2 FQNNGV.

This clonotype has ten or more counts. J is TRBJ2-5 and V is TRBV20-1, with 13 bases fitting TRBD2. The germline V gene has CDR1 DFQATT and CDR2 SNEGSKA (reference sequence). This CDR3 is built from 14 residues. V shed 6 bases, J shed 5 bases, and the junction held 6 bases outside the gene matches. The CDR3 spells CSASTSGGWETQYF. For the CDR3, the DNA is TGCAGTGCCTCGACTAGCGGGGGGTGGGAGACCCAGTACTTC.

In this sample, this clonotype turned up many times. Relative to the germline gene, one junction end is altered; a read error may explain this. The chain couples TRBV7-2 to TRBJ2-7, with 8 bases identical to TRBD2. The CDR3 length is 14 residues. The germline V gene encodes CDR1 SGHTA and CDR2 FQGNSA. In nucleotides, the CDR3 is TGTGCCAGCACCTTAGCGGGGAACCCCTACGAGCAGTACTTC. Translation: CASTLAGNPYEQYF. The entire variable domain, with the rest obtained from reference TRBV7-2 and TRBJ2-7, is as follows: GAGVSQSPSNKVTEKGKDVELRCDPISGHTALYWYRQSLGQGLEFLIYFQGNSAPDKSGLPSDRFSAERTGGSVSTLTIQRTQQEDSAVYLCASTLAGNPYEQYFGPGTRLTVT.

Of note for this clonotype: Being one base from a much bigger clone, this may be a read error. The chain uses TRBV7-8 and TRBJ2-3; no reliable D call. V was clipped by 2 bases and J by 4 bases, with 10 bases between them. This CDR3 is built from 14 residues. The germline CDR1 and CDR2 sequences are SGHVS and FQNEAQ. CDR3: CASSLRRASDTQYF. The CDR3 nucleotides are TGTGCCAGCAGCTTACGTCGCGCTTCAGATACGCAGTATTTT.